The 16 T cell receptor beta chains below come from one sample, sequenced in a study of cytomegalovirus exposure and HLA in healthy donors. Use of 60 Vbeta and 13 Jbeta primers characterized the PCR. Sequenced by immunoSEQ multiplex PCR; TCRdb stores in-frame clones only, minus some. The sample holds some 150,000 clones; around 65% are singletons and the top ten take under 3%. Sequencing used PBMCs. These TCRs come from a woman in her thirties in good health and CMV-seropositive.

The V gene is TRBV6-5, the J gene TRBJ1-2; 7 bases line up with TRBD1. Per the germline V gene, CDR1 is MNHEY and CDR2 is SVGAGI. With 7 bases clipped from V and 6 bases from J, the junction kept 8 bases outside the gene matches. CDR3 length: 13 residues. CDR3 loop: CASTDREVHGYTF. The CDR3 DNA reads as TGTGCCAGCACCGACAGGGAAGTTCATGGCTACACCTTC.

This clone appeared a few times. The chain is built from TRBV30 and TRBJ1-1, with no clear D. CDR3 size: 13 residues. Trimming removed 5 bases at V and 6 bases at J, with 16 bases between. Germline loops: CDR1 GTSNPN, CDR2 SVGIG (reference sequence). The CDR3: CAWARWVLSEAFF. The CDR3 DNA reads TGTGCCTGGGCCAGGTGGGTTTTATCTGAAGCTTTCTTT.

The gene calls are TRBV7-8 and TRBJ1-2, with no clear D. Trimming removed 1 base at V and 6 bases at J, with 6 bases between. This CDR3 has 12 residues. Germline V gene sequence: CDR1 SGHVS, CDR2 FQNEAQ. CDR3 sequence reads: CASSLGRDGYTF. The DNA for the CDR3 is TGTGCCAGCAGCTTAGGGAGGGATGGCTACACCTTC.

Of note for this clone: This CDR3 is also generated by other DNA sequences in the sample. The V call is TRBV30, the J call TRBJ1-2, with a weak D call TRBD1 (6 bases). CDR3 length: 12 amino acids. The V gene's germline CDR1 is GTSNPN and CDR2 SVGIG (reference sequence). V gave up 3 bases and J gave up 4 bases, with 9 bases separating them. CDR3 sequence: CAWSVGAYGYTF. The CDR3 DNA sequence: TGTGCCTGGAGCGTGGGGGCCTATGGCTACACCTTC. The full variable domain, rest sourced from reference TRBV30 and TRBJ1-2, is SQTIHQWPATLVQPVGSPLSLECTVEGTSNPNLYWYRQAAGRGLQLLFYSVGIGQISSEVPQNLSASRPQDRQFILSSKKLLLSDSGFYLCAWSVGAYGYTFGSGTRLTVV.

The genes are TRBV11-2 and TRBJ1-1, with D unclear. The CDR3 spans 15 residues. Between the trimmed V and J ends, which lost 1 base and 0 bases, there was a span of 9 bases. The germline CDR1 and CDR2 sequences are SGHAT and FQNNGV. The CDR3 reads CASSLVLGLNTEAFF. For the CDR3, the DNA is TGTGCCAGCAGCTTAGTTCTCGGGTTGAACACTGAAGCTTTCTTT. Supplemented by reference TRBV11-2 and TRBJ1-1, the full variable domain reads EAGVAQSPRYKIIEKRQSVAFWCNPISGHATLYWYQQILGQGPKLLIQFQNNGVVDDSQLPKDRFSAERLKGVDSTLKIQPAKLEDSAVYLCASSLVLGLNTEAFFGQGTRLTVV.

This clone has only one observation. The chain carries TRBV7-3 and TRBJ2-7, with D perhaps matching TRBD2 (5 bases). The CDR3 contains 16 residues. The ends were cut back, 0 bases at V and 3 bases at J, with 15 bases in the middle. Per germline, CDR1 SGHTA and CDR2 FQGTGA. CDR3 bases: TGTGCCAGCAGCTTAACTGCTAGCACCGATCTCTACGAGCAGTACTTC. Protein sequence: CASSLTASTDLYEQYF.

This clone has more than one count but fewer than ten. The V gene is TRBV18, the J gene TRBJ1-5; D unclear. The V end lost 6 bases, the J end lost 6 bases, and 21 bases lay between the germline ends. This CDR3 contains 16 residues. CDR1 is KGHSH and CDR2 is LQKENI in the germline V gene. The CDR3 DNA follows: TGTGCCAGCTCCCCCGTTGGAGCTCGGGTAGGTCAGCCCCAGCATTTT. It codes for CASSPVGARVGQPQHF.

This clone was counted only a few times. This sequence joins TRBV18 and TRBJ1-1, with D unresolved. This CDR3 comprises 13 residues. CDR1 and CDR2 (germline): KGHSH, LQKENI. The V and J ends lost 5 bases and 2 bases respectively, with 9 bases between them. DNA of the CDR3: TGTGCCAGCTCAGAAACGGTTAACACTGAAGCTTTCTTT. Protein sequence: CASSETVNTEAFF.

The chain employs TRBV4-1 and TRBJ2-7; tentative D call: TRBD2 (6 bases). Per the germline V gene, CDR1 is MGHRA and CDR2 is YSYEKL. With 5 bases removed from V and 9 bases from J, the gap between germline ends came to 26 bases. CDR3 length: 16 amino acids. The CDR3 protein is CASSAQASAADFPQYF. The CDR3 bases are TGCGCCAGCAGCGCTCAGGCTAGCGCCGCGGATTTCCCGCAGTACTTC.

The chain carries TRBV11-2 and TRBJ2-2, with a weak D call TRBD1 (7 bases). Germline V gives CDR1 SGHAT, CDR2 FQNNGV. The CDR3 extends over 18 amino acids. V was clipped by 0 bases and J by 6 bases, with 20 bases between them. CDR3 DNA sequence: TGTGCCAGCAGCTTAGATCGAGGAGGGGCAGGGGGAGCCGGGGAGCTGTTTTTT. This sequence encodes CASSLDRGGAGGAGELFF.

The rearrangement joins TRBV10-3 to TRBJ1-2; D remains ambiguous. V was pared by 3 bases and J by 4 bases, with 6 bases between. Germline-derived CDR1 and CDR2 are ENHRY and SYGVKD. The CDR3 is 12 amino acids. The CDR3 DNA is TGTGCCATCAGTGATGGCCCCTATGGCTACACCTTC. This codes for CAISDGPYGYTF.

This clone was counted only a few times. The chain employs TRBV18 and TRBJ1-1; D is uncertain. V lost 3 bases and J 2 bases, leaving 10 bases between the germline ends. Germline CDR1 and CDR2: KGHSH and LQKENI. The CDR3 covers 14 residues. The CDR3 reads CASSPEVTNTEAFF. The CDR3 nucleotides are TGTGCCAGCTCACCTGAAGTTACTAACACTGAAGCTTTCTTT.

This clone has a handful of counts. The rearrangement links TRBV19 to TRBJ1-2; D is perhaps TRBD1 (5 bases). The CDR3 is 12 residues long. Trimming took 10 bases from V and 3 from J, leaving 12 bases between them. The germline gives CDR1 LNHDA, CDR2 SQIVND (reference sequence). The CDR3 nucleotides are TGTGCCACTACAGGAGATTACTATGGCTACACCTTC. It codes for CATTGDYYGYTF.

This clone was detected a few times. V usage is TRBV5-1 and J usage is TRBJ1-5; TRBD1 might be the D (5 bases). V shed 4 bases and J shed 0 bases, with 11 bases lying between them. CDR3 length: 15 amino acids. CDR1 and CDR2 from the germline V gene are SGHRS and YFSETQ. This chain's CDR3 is CASSEQGLSNQPQHF. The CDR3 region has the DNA TGCGCCAGCAGCGAGCAGGGCCTTAGCAATCAGCCCCAGCATTTT. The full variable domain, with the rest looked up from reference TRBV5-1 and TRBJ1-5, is KAGVTQTPRYLIKTRGQQVTLSCSPISGHRSVSWYQQTPGQGLQFLFEYFSETQRNKGNFPGRFSGRQFSNSRSEMNVSTLELGDSALYLCASSEQGLSNQPQHFGDGTRLSIL.

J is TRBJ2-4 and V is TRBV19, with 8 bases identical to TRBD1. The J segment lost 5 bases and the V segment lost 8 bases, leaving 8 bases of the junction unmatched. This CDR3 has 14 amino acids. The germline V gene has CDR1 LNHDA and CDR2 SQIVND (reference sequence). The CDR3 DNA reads TGTGCCAGTCAAAGCAGGGGGCATCAAAACATTCAGTACTTC. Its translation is CASQSRGHQNIQYF.

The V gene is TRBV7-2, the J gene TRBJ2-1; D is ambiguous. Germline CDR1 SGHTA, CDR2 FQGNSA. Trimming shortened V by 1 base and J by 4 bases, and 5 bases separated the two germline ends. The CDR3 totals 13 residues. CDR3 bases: TGTGCCAGCAGCTTAGAACGGTACAATGAGCAGTTCTTC. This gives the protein CASSLERYNEQFF.